This T cell receptor beta chain was retrieved from a study of blood T cell repertoires in COVID-19. Looking at the study overall: Sites in the United States, Italy and Spain provided acute and convalescent COVID-19 samples. PBMCs, B-cell-depleted T cells, or T cells provided the cDNA or gDNA that made up the material.

In the source study's methods: For nucleated cells, counts were estimated from reference gene primer amplification. Here immunoSEQ multiplex PCR was the method, and the copy in TCRdb shows in-frame clones only, minus some. That table gives V, J and clone size, and the DNA gave D and trimming. The repertoire has fewer than 95,000 clones, about 88% of them found once; the top ten carry under 10%. CDR3 length: 14 residues. The V gene's germline CDR1 is SGHTA and CDR2 FQGNSA. Between the trimmed V and J ends, which lost 0 bases and 8 bases, there was a span of 13 bases. The specimen was peripheral blood. This chain joins TRBV7-2 and TRBJ1-2; D might be TRBD1 (5 bases). The TCR originated in a man in his fifties with acute or convalescent COVID-19. This chain's CDR3 is CASSLAPPGRGYTF. In DNA form, the CDR3 reads TGTGCCAGCAGCTTAGCCCCCCCAGGGAGGGGCTACACCTTC.